This T cell receptor (beta chain) was sequenced for a study of OX40 agonist ivuxolimab in advanced cancers. Concerning this clone: Its cognate antigen is unknown.

Germline CDR1 is MNHNS and CDR2 is SASEGT. Germline trimming cut 5 bases from V and 11 bases from J; bases unmatched to any gene: 13. The CDR3 sequence is 14 residues long. Study-level points and caveats: Clones of CD4+ and CD8+ blood T cells grew by week 6 at doses of 0.1 to 3.0 mg/kg.

The protocol was immunoSEQ multiplex PCR, while the TCRdb copy is restricted to in-frame clones and leaves out a portion. Of 18,000 or so clones in the sample, just under 75% were seen once. The sequence came from an adult with an advanced solid tumor such as melanoma, head and neck, liver or kidney cancer. This rearrangement joins TRBV6-1 to TRBJ1-1; 8 bases are a match to TRBD1. The material sequenced was CD4+ or CD8+ T cells sorted from blood, taken in a trial of the OX40 agonist ivuxolimab. The CDR3 is CASSWTGPRSGAFF. The CDR3 coding sequence is TGTGCCAGCAGTTGGACAGGGCCGAGATCCGGGGCTTTCTTT.